Below are 27 T cell receptor beta chains sequenced from a single sample in a study of CD8+CD57+ T cells in acquired aplastic anemia. CDR3 and TCR beta VDJ profiling relied on genomic DNA as the template. TCRdb re-called the reads with MiXCR, one entry per CDR3 protein. The profile shows tens of thousands of distinct CDR3 sequences, about 70% of them singletons. All patients picked for sequencing had shown, by flow cytometry, an expansion of CD8+CD57+ cells. Sequencing used sorted CD4+, CD8+, or CD8+CD57+ T cells (not recorded which) from PBMCs. The receptor set was obtained from a human donor with aplastic anemia.

The table lists this clonotype with a few counts. The V and J genes are TRBV3-1 and TRBJ2-7; TRBD2 is a possible D gene (5 bases). Germline V gene data show CDR1 as LGHDT and CDR2 as YNNKEL (reference sequence). V gave up 1 base and J gave up 1 base, with 11 bases separating them. CDR3 size: 15 residues. The CDR3 sequence: CASSQVGVPSYEQYF. For the CDR3, the DNA is TGTGCCAGCAGCCAAGTCGGGGTCCCTTCCTACGAGCAGTACTTC.

Only a few counts were recorded for this clonotype. The chain carries TRBV7-3 and TRBJ2-5; the D gene is possibly TRBD1 (6 bases). The V gene's germline CDR1 is SGHTA and CDR2 FQGTGA. Trimming stripped 5 bases from V and 7 bases from J, with 14 bases between. The CDR3 sequence is 13 residues long. The chain's CDR3 is CASSRGQQGTQYF. The DNA for the CDR3 is TGTGCCAGCAGCCGCGGACAGCAGGGGACCCAGTACTTC. The variable domain in full, completed from reference TRBV7-3 and TRBJ2-5, reads GAGVSQTPSNKVTEKGKYVELRCDPISGHTALYWYRQSLGQGPEFLIYFQGTGAADDSGLPNDRFFAVRPEGSVSTLKIQRTERGDSAVYLCASSRGQQGTQYFGPGTRLLVL.

The gene calls are TRBV20-1 and TRBJ1-2; tentatively, D is TRBD1 (5 bases). CDR1 is DFQATT, CDR2 SNEGSKA, per germline (reference sequence). The CDR3 runs to 11 residues. V was trimmed by 6 bases and J by 4 bases, leaving 9 bases between them. The CDR3 sequence is CSAPQGYGYTF. The CDR3 region has the DNA TGCAGTGCACCCCAGGGCTATGGCTACACCTTC.

The chain uses TRBV6-6 and TRBJ1-1; D uncertain. CDR3 length equals 15 residues. V gave up 2 bases and J gave up 1 base, with 11 bases separating them. Germline CDR1 reads MNHNY; CDR2 reads SVGAGI (reference sequence). In nucleotides, the CDR3 is TGTGCCAGCAGTTACGGAAACCGCGGGAACACTGAAGCTTTCTTT. Translating gives CASSYGNRGNTEAFF.

V and J are TRBV2 and TRBJ2-6; 8 bases map to TRBD2. Trimming at V came to 7 bases and at J to 2 bases, leaving 4 bases not matched to a gene. The CDR3 is made up of 15 amino acids. Germline CDR1 SNHLY, CDR2 FYNNEI. CDR3 sequence: CASNGRGTGANVLTF. The CDR3 DNA is TGTGCCAGCAACGGGAGGGGAACTGGGGCCAACGTCCTGACTTTC.

This clonotype appeared a single time. The rearrangement links TRBV7-9 to TRBJ2-4; D gene ambiguous. The CDR3 totals 13 residues. Deletions cut 2 bases from V and 4 bases from J, with 6 bases between. Germline CDR1 reads SEHNR; CDR2 reads FQNEAQ (reference sequence). The CDR3 DNA reads as TGTGCCAGCAGCTTACTCAGTAAAAACATTCAGTACTTC. Its translation: CASSLLSKNIQYF.

The chain couples TRBV20-1 to TRBJ1-5, with 8 bases that match TRBD1. The CDR3 sequence is 16 residues long. V lost 0 bases, J lost 3 bases, and 7 bases stayed unmatched. CDR1 is DFQATT, CDR2 SNEGSKA, per germline (reference sequence). The CDR3 nucleotides read TGCAGTGCTAGAGATTGGGGACAGGCGCCCAATCAGCCCCAGCATTTT. This translates into CSARDWGQAPNQPQHF.

The V and J genes are TRBV7-9 and TRBJ2-1; the D is unclear. V was shortened by 5 bases and J by 13 bases, with 18 bases between the two germline ends. Germline CDR1 and CDR2: SEHNR and FQNEAQ (reference sequence). The CDR3 contains 13 residues. CDR3 sequence reads: CASSQSPLNYQFF. CDR3 in DNA: TGTGCCAGCAGCCAGAGCCCGTTAAACTATCAGTTCTTC.

This clonotype was found many times. This sequence joins TRBV14 and TRBJ2-5; 8 bases align to TRBD1. Per the germline V gene, CDR1 is SGHDN and CDR2 is FVKESK. The CDR3 is 16 amino acids. V was clipped by 4 bases and J by 4 bases; unmatched bases: 11. CDR3 region: CASSPYWDRKPETQYF. For the CDR3, the DNA is TGTGCCAGCAGCCCCTATTGGGACAGGAAGCCAGAGACCCAGTACTTC.

This clonotype was seen many times. The chain couples TRBV7-9 to TRBJ1-2, with 12 bases lining up with TRBD1. The CDR3 contains 16 residues. In germline, CDR1 is SEHNR, CDR2 FQNEAQ (reference sequence). With 0 bases clipped from V and 6 bases from J, the junction kept 5 bases outside the gene matches. The CDR3 loop reads CASSLAGTGGSHGYTF. Written as DNA, the CDR3 is TGTGCCAGCAGCTTAGCCGGGACAGGGGGCTCCCATGGCTACACCTTC. The whole variable domain, remainder taken from reference TRBV7-9 and TRBJ1-2, is DTGVSQNPRHKITKRGQNVTFRCDPISEHNRLYWYRQTLGQGPEFLTYFQNEAQLEKSRLLSDRFSAERPKGSFSTLEIQRTEQGDSAMYLCASSLAGTGGSHGYTFGSGTRLTVV.

This clonotype was detected a few times. This chain uses TRBV24-1 with TRBJ2-5, with TRBD1 as a possible D gene (6 bases). Germline V gene data show CDR1 as KGHDR and CDR2 as SFDVKD. The CDR3 contains 14 residues. Trimming removed 4 bases from V and 5 bases from J, with 13 bases in between. CDR3 sequence: CATSDARGLETQYF. CDR3 nucleotides: TGTGCCACCAGTGACGCCAGGGGTTTGGAGACCCAGTACTTC.

This clonotype has more than one count but fewer than ten. This CDR3 is CASSLYNSYEQYF. CDR3 bases: TGTGCCAGCAGTTTATACAACTCCTACGAGCAGTACTTC. V and J are TRBV27 and TRBJ2-7, with no clear D. The CDR3 contains 13 residues. Per germline, CDR1 MNHEY and CDR2 SMNVEV (reference sequence). Trimming took 1 base from V and 0 from J, leaving 4 bases between them.

This clonotype was picked up many times. The chain links TRBV10-3 to TRBJ2-1; a possible D gene is TRBD2 (6 bases). This CDR3 is built from 15 residues. V was cut by 10 bases and J by 1 base, with 17 bases left in between. Germline V gives CDR1 ENHRY, CDR2 SYGVKD. The DNA for the CDR3 is TGTGCCACCGCGAACCCTAGCGTTTCCTACAATGAGCAGTTCTTC. Its protein product is CATANPSVSYNEQFF.

This clonotype was observed a few times. The chain joins TRBV4-2 to TRBJ1-4; D remains unclear. Germline V gives CDR1 LGHNA, CDR2 YNFKEQ. V was pared by 5 bases and J by 3 bases, with 22 bases between. The CDR3 consists of 18 residues. In nucleotides, the CDR3 is TGTGCCAGCAGCGAAGCGGTTCGGGTTATGATGCCTAATGAAAAACTGTTTTTT. The encoded protein is CASSEAVRVMMPNEKLFF.

The CDR3 sequence is CSARPRLAGFQETQYF. The CDR3 nucleotides are TGCAGTGCTAGACCTAGACTAGCGGGTTTCCAAGAGACCCAGTACTTC. This sequence joins TRBV20-1 and TRBJ2-5; TRBD2 matches 10 bases. CDR1 is DFQATT and CDR2 is SNEGSKA in the germline V gene (reference sequence). The CDR3 consists of 16 residues. The J segment lost 1 base and the V segment lost 2 bases, leaving 7 bases of the junction unmatched.

In its sample, this clonotype was seen once. The rearrangement links TRBV7-6 to TRBJ2-3, with 12 nucleotides matching TRBD2. The CDR3 is 16 residues long. Trimming took 5 bases from V and 4 from J; bases not matched to a gene: 7. The germline V gene encodes CDR1 SGHVS and CDR2 FNYEAQ. The CDR3 sequence: CASSLLAGGTSDTQYF. The CDR3 coding sequence is TGTGCCAGCAGCCTCCTAGCGGGAGGGACGTCAGATACGCAGTATTTT.

The chain links TRBV15 to TRBJ2-7, with D unresolved. Germline-derived CDR1 and CDR2 are LNHNV and YYDKDF (reference sequence). The V end was cut by 1 base, the J end by 2 bases, with 9 bases between. The CDR3 totals 14 residues. In DNA, the CDR3 is TGTGCCACCAGCAGAGGAGGCAGCACCTACGAGCAGTACTTC. It specifies CATSRGGSTYEQYF.

This clonotype occurred once. The V and J genes are TRBV9 and TRBJ2-7; 8 bases fit TRBD1. V was clipped by 4 bases and J by 3 bases; unmatched bases: 12. CDR1 is SGDLS, CDR2 YYNGEE, per germline. The CDR3 length is 16 residues. The CDR3 DNA follows: TGTGCCAGCAGCCCCTTCGGGACAGGAGGAGGCTACGAGCAGTACTTC. Its translation is CASSPFGTGGGYEQYF.

The rearrangement uses TRBV7-2 and TRBJ2-1, with a tentative D call TRBD2 (5 bases). V lost 5 bases to trimming and J lost 9 bases, with 11 bases between them. The V gene's germline CDR1 is SGHTA and CDR2 FQGNSA. The CDR3 contains 12 residues. This CDR3 reads CASSHDTSEQFF. In DNA form, the CDR3 reads TGTGCCAGCAGCCACGATACTAGTGAGCAGTTCTTC. Drawing the rest from reference TRBV7-2 and TRBJ2-1, the complete variable domain is GAGVSQSPSNKVTEKGKDVELRCDPISGHTALYWYRQSLGQGLEFLIYFQGNSAPDKSGLPSDRFSAERTGGSVSTLTIQRTQQEDSAVYLCASSHDTSEQFFGPGTRLTVL.

Worth noting for this clonotype: A read error may produce the germline difference seen at one junction end. The rearrangement uses TRBV15 and TRBJ2-5; 9 bases match TRBD1. Per the germline V gene, CDR1 is LNHNV and CDR2 is YYDKDF (reference sequence). This CDR3 has 15 amino acids. CDR3 sequence: CATSRDRDREETQHF. Here the CDR3 DNA reads TGTGCCACCAGCAGAGACCGGGACAGGGAAGAGACCCAGCACTTC.

The chain links TRBV19 to TRBJ2-2; 8 bases are shared with TRBD1. Trimming cost V 9 bases and J 2 bases; bases outside gene matches: 8. The CDR3 has 15 amino acids. Germline CDR1 and CDR2: LNHDA and SQIVND (reference sequence). The CDR3 DNA reads as TGTGCCAGCTTAGACAGGGGACTCAACACCGGGGAGCTGTTTTTT. Amino acid sequence: CASLDRGLNTGELFF.

The chain combines TRBV2 with TRBJ2-1; D is unresolved. Per germline, CDR1 SNHLY and CDR2 FYNNEI. The CDR3 loop spans 11 amino acids. The V end lost 2 bases, the J end lost 7 bases, and 3 bases lay between the germline ends. The CDR3 sequence: CASSEWNEQFF. For the CDR3, the DNA is TGTGCCAGCAGTGAATGGAATGAGCAGTTCTTC.

The J gene is TRBJ2-1, the V gene TRBV12-3 or TRBV12-4; unclear D gene. The CDR3 spans 15 residues. V was trimmed by 3 bases and J by 0 bases, leaving 9 bases between them. This CDR3 reads CASSLTPRSYNEQFF. CDR3 in DNA: TGTGCCAGCAGTTTGACTCCCCGCTCCTACAATGAGCAGTTCTTC.

The DNA for the CDR3 is TGTGCCAGCAGTCGGGGAGGCAATCAGCCCCAGCATTTT. Protein product: CASSRGGNQPQHF. The rearrangement joins TRBV12-3 or TRBV12-4 to TRBJ1-5; no reliable D call. V gave up 5 bases and J gave up 2 bases, with 7 bases separating them. The CDR3 has 13 residues.

The chain carries TRBV2 and TRBJ2-1, with 15 bases identical to TRBD2. Germline-derived CDR1 and CDR2 are SNHLY and FYNNEI. The CDR3 consists of 15 residues. The junction had 3 bases not matched to a gene; V was cut back by 4 bases and J by 8 bases. The CDR3 bases are TGTGCCAGCAGTGGGACTAGCGGGGGGGCTCATGAGCAGTTCTTC. It encodes CASSGTSGGAHEQFF. Full variable domain (outside the CDR3, taken from reference TRBV2 and TRBJ2-1): EPEVTQTPSHQVTQMGQEVILRCVPISNHLYFYWYRQILGQKVEFLVSFYNNEISEKSEIFDDQFSVERPDGSNFTLKIRSTKLEDSAMYFCASSGTSGGAHEQFFGPGTRLTVL.

V and J are TRBV6-1 and TRBJ2-7; D possibly corresponds to TRBD2 (6 bases). CDR3 length: 12 residues. The germline V gene has CDR1 MNHNS and CDR2 SASEGT. V shed 8 bases and J shed 6 bases, with 14 bases lying between them. The CDR3 DNA is TGTGCCAGCCGACACGGGGGTAGCGAGCAGTACTTC. Its protein product is CASRHGGSEQYF.

V usage is TRBV7-9 and J usage is TRBJ2-7; D may correspond to TRBD1 or TRBD2 (6 bases each). This CDR3 spans 12 amino acids. Deletions cut 8 bases from V and 1 base from J, with 9 bases between. The V gene's germline CDR1 is SEHNR and CDR2 FQNEAQ (reference sequence). CDR3 protein: CASGGLSYEQYF. DNA for the CDR3: TGTGCCAGCGGGGGGCTTTCCTACGAGCAGTACTTC.